These 27 T cell receptor beta chains share one sample of origin, sequenced in a study of glioma-infiltrating T cells after dendritic cell vaccination. Profiled with immunoSEQ multiplex PCR; TCRdb holds only in-frame clones, not every one. The sample shows 50,000 to 70,000 clones, around 85% of them seen only once. Time point meaning: after dendritic cell vaccination, including at tumor progression/relapse. This specimen was blood, taken after dendritic cell vaccination. The receptors stem from a human donor with glioblastoma.

The CDR3 DNA reads TGTGCCAGCAGCTTTCCCCGCGGGGTAGGCCAAGAGACCCAGTACTTC. It translates to CASSFPRGVGQETQYF. This chain links TRBV5-4 with TRBJ2-5, with D possibly being TRBD2 (6 bases). CDR1 and CDR2 from the germline V gene are SGHNT and YYREEE (reference sequence). The CDR3 covers 16 residues. V lost 2 bases and J 1 base, leaving 15 bases between the germline ends.

This clone was counted a single time. The gene calls are TRBV7-2 and TRBJ1-1; D is uncertain. The length of the CDR3 is 13 residues. CDR1 is SGHTA and CDR2 is FQGNSA in the germline V gene. V was shortened by 5 bases and J by 7 bases, with 14 bases between the two germline ends. CDR3 nucleotides: TGTGCCAGCAGCCTATACCTCGATGGTGAAGCTTTCTTT. It codes for CASSLYLDGEAFF.

This clone was observed a single time. The chain joins TRBV20-1 to TRBJ2-5; the D is unclear. The V end lost 3 bases, the J end lost 5 bases, and 7 bases lay between the germline ends. The CDR3 covers 11 residues. CDR1 DFQATT and CDR2 SNEGSKA come from the germline V gene (reference sequence). The CDR3 DNA reads TGCAGTGCTAGTTTCTCGGAGACCCAGTACTTC. It is translated as CSASFSETQYF.

The chain employs TRBV2 and TRBJ2-5; TRBD1 agrees at 9 bases. V trimming: 5 bases; J trimming: 4 bases; junction bases outside the gene matches: 8. The CDR3 extends over 15 amino acids. Germline V gene sequence: CDR1 SNHLY, CDR2 FYNNEI. Here the CDR3 DNA reads TGTGCCAGCAGTTTGGACAGGGGAGGAGGAGAGACCCAGTACTTC. It encodes CASSLDRGGGETQYF.

The rearrangement links TRBV18 to TRBJ1-5; D uncertain. The CDR3 spans 15 residues. Germline V gene data show CDR1 as KGHSH and CDR2 as LQKENI. V shed 0 bases and J shed 2 bases, with 8 bases lying between them. CDR3 nucleotides: TGTGCCAGCTCACCACCGGCCGGGGGCAATCAGCCCCAGCATTTT. Its translation is CASSPPAGGNQPQHF. Complete variable domain (other parts from reference TRBV18 and TRBJ1-5): NAGVMQNPRHLVRRRGQEARLRCSPMKGHSHVYWYRQLPEEGLKFMVYLQKENIIDESGMPKERFSAEFPKEGPSILRIQQVVRGDSAAYFCASSPPAGGNQPQHFGDGTRLSIL.

The chain has TRBV10-3 and TRBJ1-1; 8 positions match TRBD1. V shed 2 bases and J 5 bases; nucleotides not matched to a gene: 7. Per germline, CDR1 ENHRY and CDR2 SYGVKD. The CDR3 runs to 15 residues. Here the CDR3 DNA reads TGTGCCATCAGTGAGGAGACAGGGGTATTTACTGAAGCTTTCTTT. It yields the protein CAISEETGVFTEAFF.

This clone was seen more than once but under ten times. The gene calls are TRBV7-3 and TRBJ2-1, with a weak D call TRBD2 (7 bases). The CDR3 is 14 residues long. V lost 5 bases to trimming and J lost 9 bases, with 17 bases between them. Germline-derived CDR1 and CDR2 are SGHTA and FQGTGA. CDR3 DNA: TGTGCCAGCAGCCCCCGGGGGGCCTTAGCTGAGCAGTTCTTC. It is translated as CASSPRGALAEQFF.

This chain joins TRBV11-1 and TRBJ2-4, with a weak D call TRBD1 (5 bases). Trimming pared 8 bases from V and 10 bases from J, leaving 24 bases between. The length of the CDR3 is 15 residues. Germline V gene sequence: CDR1 SGHAT, CDR2 FQDESV (reference sequence). This CDR3 is CASATVLGTGQIQYF. DNA for the CDR3: TGTGCCAGCGCTACCGTGTTGGGAACAGGTCAAATTCAGTACTTC. Supplemented by reference TRBV11-1 and TRBJ2-4, the full variable domain reads EAEVAQSPRYKITEKSQAVAFWCDPISGHATLYWYRQILGQGPELLVQFQDESVVDDSQLPKDRFSAERLKGVDSTLKIQPAELGDSAMYLCASATVLGTGQIQYFGAGTRLSVL.

This clone was seen just once. This chain uses TRBV10-3 with TRBJ2-3; 9 bases agree with TRBD1. Germline V gene sequence: CDR1 ENHRY, CDR2 SYGVKD. Trimming cost V 4 bases and J 4 bases; bases outside gene matches: 9. The CDR3 is 16 residues long. The CDR3 nucleotides read TGTGCCATCAGTGCAGACTCGGGACAGGGATCAGATACGCAGTATTTT. It is translated as CAISADSGQGSDTQYF.

The chain has TRBV6-1 and TRBJ2-7, with 8 bases matching TRBD1. The CDR3 loop spans 12 amino acids. The trim removed 10 bases at V and 9 bases at J, leaving 11 bases unmatched. The germline gives CDR1 MNHNS, CDR2 SASEGT. CDR3 protein: CATTGDSFGQYF. For the CDR3, the DNA is TGTGCCACGACAGGGGATTCCTTTGGGCAGTACTTC.

The gene calls are TRBV2 and TRBJ2-7, with D possibly matching TRBD2 (6 bases). Germline V gives CDR1 SNHLY, CDR2 FYNNEI. The ends were cut back, 2 bases at V and 7 bases at J, with 15 bases in the middle. The CDR3 is 14 residues long. The CDR3 DNA reads TGTGCCAGCAGTGAACCGTTAACTGGGGGGGAGCAGTACTTC. Translating it yields CASSEPLTGGEQYF. Drawing the rest from reference TRBV2 and TRBJ2-7, the complete variable domain is EPEVTQTPSHQVTQMGQEVILRCVPISNHLYFYWYRQILGQKVEFLVSFYNNEISEKSEIFDDQFSVERPDGSNFTLKIRSTKLEDSAMYFCASSEPLTGGEQYFGPGTRLTVT.

This rearrangement joins TRBV30 to TRBJ1-2; D is perhaps TRBD1 (5 bases). CDR3 length equals 13 residues. Germline V CDR1 and CDR2: GTSNPN, SVGIG (reference sequence). Trimming shortened V by 2 bases and J by 2 bases, and 9 bases separated the two germline ends. The CDR3 sequence is CAWSLDTNYGYTF. DNA of the CDR3: TGTGCCTGGAGTCTGGACACAAACTATGGCTACACCTTC.

The V call is TRBV6-5, the J call TRBJ1-2; 7 bases agree with TRBD1. This CDR3 is 15 amino acids long. From germline, CDR1 is MNHEY and CDR2 SVGAGI. Trimming removed 6 bases from V and 0 bases from J; junction bases left unmatched: 7. CDR3 coding DNA: TGTGCCAGCAGAGACAGGGCTAAGACTAACTATGGCTACACCTTC. As protein: CASRDRAKTNYGYTF.

This chain joins TRBV7-6 and TRBJ2-2, with TRBD1 matching over 8 bases. CDR1 SGHVS and CDR2 FNYEAQ come from the germline V gene. The CDR3 consists of 17 residues. V lost 5 bases, J lost 5 bases, and 13 bases stayed unmatched. CDR3 nucleotides: TGTGCCAGCAGCGCAGTTTTCGGACAGGGCGGGACCGGGGAGCTGTTTTTT. It codes for CASSAVFGQGGTGELFF.

This clone came up once. The gene calls are TRBV19 and TRBJ1-5; TRBD1 matches at 8 bases. V was clipped by 9 bases and J by 1 base; unmatched bases: 8. This CDR3 is 15 amino acids long. From germline, CDR1 is LNHDA and CDR2 SQIVND (reference sequence). The CDR3 is CASKAYRGSNQPQHF. CDR3 nucleotides: TGTGCCAGCAAAGCCTACAGGGGGAGCAATCAGCCCCAGCATTTT. Full variable domain (remainder filled in from reference TRBV19 and TRBJ1-5): DGGITQSPKYLFRKEGQNVTLSCEQNLNHDAMYWYRQDPGQGLRLIYYSQIVNDFQKGDIAEGYSVSREKKESFPLTVTSAQKNPTAFYLCASKAYRGSNQPQHFGDGTRLSIL.

The chain recombines TRBV15 with TRBJ1-2, with a weak D call TRBD1 (5 bases). Germline CDR1 and CDR2: LNHNV and YYDKDF (reference sequence). CDR3 length equals 14 residues. Trimming cost V 0 bases and J 7 bases, with 12 bases left between them. CDR3 in amino acids: CATSRDLGDGGYTF. The CDR3 bases are TGTGCCACCAGCAGAGATTTAGGGGATGGTGGCTACACCTTC.

This chain joins TRBV7-6 and TRBJ1-2; 8 bases match TRBD1. Unmatched junction bases numbered 9, after V lost 5 bases and J lost 4 bases. Germline V lookup: CDR1 SGHVS, CDR2 FNYEAQ. CDR3 length: 15 amino acids. The CDR3 DNA sequence: TGTGCCAGCAGCCCCCTCCCGGGACAGGCCTATGGCTACACCTTC. The encoded protein is CASSPLPGQAYGYTF.

The table lists this clone with a few counts. The same CDR3 also results from other DNA sequences found in this sample. This rearrangement joins TRBV4-3 to TRBJ1-1; a weak D match, TRBD1 (6 bases). The V and J ends lost 1 base and 2 bases respectively, with 8 bases between them. Germline CDR1 LGHNA, CDR2 YSLEER. The CDR3 loop spans 14 amino acids. The CDR3 DNA reads TGCGCCAGCAGCCAAGGAGGGGGAAACACTGAAGCTTTCTTT. This translates into CASSQGGGNTEAFF.

V is TRBV5-6 and J is TRBJ2-5; possibly TRBD2 for D (5 bases). V shed 4 bases and J shed 1 base, with 11 bases lying between them. CDR1 and CDR2 (germline): SGHDT, YYEEEE. This CDR3 has 14 residues. This CDR3 reads CASSEGQTQETQYF. In nucleotides, the CDR3 is TGTGCCAGCAGCGAGGGTCAGACCCAAGAGACCCAGTACTTC.

The rearrangement links TRBV2 to TRBJ2-7, with 8 nucleotides matching TRBD1. Germline values: CDR1 SNHLY, CDR2 FYNNEI. With 0 bases clipped from V and 1 base from J, the junction kept 5 bases outside the gene matches. This CDR3 contains 16 residues. CDR3 sequence reads: CASSEAGWDRSYEQYF. CDR3 nucleotide sequence: TGTGCCAGCAGTGAAGCCGGATGGGACAGGTCCTACGAGCAGTACTTC.

The CDR3 coding sequence is TGTGCCTGGAGTGGCAGGGGTGAACAGCCCCAGCATTTT. Translated: CAWSGRGEQPQHF. The chain employs TRBV30 and TRBJ1-5; D might be TRBD1 (6 bases). Between the trimmed V and J ends, which lost 1 base and 7 bases, there was a span of 11 bases. Germline V gene lookup returns CDR1 GTSNPN and CDR2 SVGIG (reference sequence). The CDR3 sequence is 13 residues long.

J is TRBJ1-1 and V is TRBV9; TRBD1 matches at 8 bases. The CDR3 is made up of 14 amino acids. V lost 5 bases, J lost 4 bases, and 7 bases stayed unmatched. Germline CDR1 SGDLS, CDR2 YYNGEE. The CDR3 sequence is CASRAGGAATEAFF. For the CDR3, the DNA is TGTGCCAGCAGGGCAGGGGGCGCCGCCACTGAAGCTTTCTTT.

The chain carries TRBV4-1 and TRBJ2-2, with D possibly matching TRBD1 (6 bases). The V end was cut by 6 bases, the J end by 3 bases, with 20 bases between. The CDR3 has 17 residues. Germline V gives CDR1 MGHRA, CDR2 YSYEKL. In nucleotides, the CDR3 is TGCGCCAGCAGTAAACCCACAGGGAATCGGGACACCGGGGAGCTGTTTTTT. Amino acids: CASSKPTGNRDTGELFF.

V gene TRBV27 combines with J gene TRBJ2-1, with TRBD2 matching 12 bases. With 8 bases clipped from V and 7 bases from J, the junction kept 6 bases outside the gene matches. Germline CDR1 and CDR2: MNHEY and SMNVEV (reference sequence). The CDR3 totals 14 residues. CDR3 protein: CASGASGGANEQFF. The CDR3 bases are TGTGCCAGCGGGGCTAGCGGGGGGGCGAATGAGCAGTTCTTC.

The chain uses TRBV9 and TRBJ2-5; 7 bases match TRBD1. This CDR3 region has 15 residues. Germline V lookup: CDR1 SGDLS, CDR2 YYNGEE. Trimming took 1 base from V and 2 from J; bases not matched to a gene: 5. The CDR3 here is CASSVLSGGQETQYF. In nucleotides, the CDR3 is TGTGCCAGCAGCGTACTGTCAGGGGGTCAAGAGACCCAGTACTTC.

The rearrangement joins TRBV7-2 to TRBJ2-7; 11 bases are a match to TRBD2. Germline V lookup: CDR1 SGHTA, CDR2 FQGNSA. V was pared by 2 bases and J by 3 bases, with 0 bases of the junction left unmatched. CDR3 size: 14 residues. In DNA, the CDR3 is TGTGCCAGCAGCTTAACTAGCGGGGGCTACGAGCAGTACTTC. Translation: CASSLTSGGYEQYF.

This chain joins TRBV5-1 and TRBJ1-4; D not resolved. The CDR3 consists of 15 residues. From germline, CDR1 is SGHRS and CDR2 YFSETQ. Between the trimmed V and J ends, which lost 0 bases and 8 bases, there was a span of 14 bases. The CDR3 reads CASSLDLGLGEKLFF. The CDR3 nucleotides are TGCGCCAGCAGCTTGGATCTGGGTTTGGGCGAAAAACTGTTTTTT. The full variable domain, rest sourced from reference TRBV5-1 and TRBJ1-4, is KAGVTQTPRYLIKTRGQQVTLSCSPISGHRSVSWYQQTPGQGLQFLFEYFSETQRNKGNFPGRFSGRQFSNSRSEMNVSTLELGDSALYLCASSLDLGLGEKLFFGSGTQLSVL.